This passage covers 9 T cell receptor beta chains from one sample sequenced in a study of CD8 T cells in Susac syndrome. It was with random hexamers that roughly 0.45 to 1 ug RNA was reverse transcribed. TCRdb processed the immunoSEQ multiplex PCR reads anew with MiXCR; each CDR3 protein has one entry. The table shows tens of thousands of distinct CDR3 sequences, with around 94% occurring only once. Sequenced material: CD4+ T cells from PBMCs. Every receptor here comes from a human donor with Susac syndrome.

This clonotype was detected only once. This chain joins TRBV29-1 and TRBJ2-2; the match to TRBD2 covers 7 bases. Looked up from germline, CDR1 is SQVTM and CDR2 is ANQGSEA. CDR3 length: 15 amino acids. Trimming at V came to 6 bases and at J to 0 bases, leaving 7 bases not matched to a gene. The CDR3 nucleotides are TGCAGCGTGGGGGGAGGGGCAGCGAACACCGGGGAGCTGTTTTTT. This translates into CSVGGGAANTGELFF.

The rearrangement uses TRBV6-5 and TRBJ1-1; 10 bases align to TRBD1. V gave up 7 bases and J gave up 7 bases; unmatched junction bases: 9. This CDR3 region has 14 residues. Germline CDR1 reads MNHEY; CDR2 reads SVGAGI. DNA of the CDR3: TGTGCCAGCACCCCGGGACAGGGGAGGCATGAAGCTTTCTTT. Translating it yields CASTPGQGRHEAFF.

The chain employs TRBV5-1 and TRBJ1-1; D call uncertain. V shed 4 bases and J shed 8 bases, with 12 bases lying between them. This CDR3 has 12 amino acids. Germline V gene lookup returns CDR1 SGHRS and CDR2 YFSETQ. CDR3 bases: TGCGCCAGCAGCGGAAGACACCCGGAAGCTTTCTTT. It specifies CASSGRHPEAFF.

The chain joins TRBV30 to TRBJ1-2; D may be TRBD1 (5 bases). CDR3 length equals 13 residues. Trimming pared 0 bases from V and 6 bases from J, leaving 11 bases between. The germline CDR1 and CDR2 sequences are GTSNPN and SVGIG (reference sequence). CDR3: CAWSVHQGHGYTF. CDR3 DNA sequence: TGTGCCTGGAGTGTACATCAGGGACATGGCTACACCTTC.

The genes are TRBV30 and TRBJ1-3; D is unresolved. Trimming stripped 3 bases from V and 0 bases from J, with 9 bases between. Germline CDR1 GTSNPN, CDR2 SVGIG (reference sequence). The CDR3 has 14 residues. The CDR3: CAWRLRDSGNTIYF. CDR3 coding DNA: TGTGCCTGGAGGCTACGAGACTCTGGAAACACCATATATTTT.

This rearrangement joins TRBV29-1 to TRBJ1-2; D possibly corresponds to TRBD1 (5 bases). Germline loops: CDR1 SQVTM, CDR2 ANQGSEA. The CDR3 contains 13 residues. V lost 5 bases and J 3 bases, leaving 13 bases between the germline ends. CDR3 nucleotide sequence: TGCAGCGTTCTGTTGAGGGGAGACTATGGCTACACCTTC. Translating gives CSVLLRGDYGYTF.

V gene TRBV20-1 combines with J gene TRBJ1-3, with a tentative D call TRBD1 (5 bases). Trimming took off 4 bases at V and 0 bases at J, with 10 bases between the two ends. This CDR3 region has 14 residues. In germline, CDR1 is DFQATT, CDR2 SNEGSKA (reference sequence). The CDR3 is CSANTGSSGNTIYF. The CDR3 nucleotides read TGCAGTGCTAACACAGGTTCCTCTGGAAACACCATATATTTT.

The chain carries TRBV28 and TRBJ2-1; D gene unclear. Germline CDR1 reads MDHEN; CDR2 reads SYDVKM. V shed 7 bases and J shed 10 bases, with 14 bases lying between them. The CDR3 has 12 residues. DNA of the CDR3: TGTGCCAGCACCACCACCTCGCTAGAGCAGTTCTTC. Its translation: CASTTTSLEQFF.

The gene calls are TRBV29-1 and TRBJ2-7, with unresolved D. Germline CDR1 is SQVTM and CDR2 is ANQGSEA. The CDR3 has 11 residues. Trimming removed 1 base from V and 7 bases from J, with 8 bases in between. The CDR3 protein is CSVEGPGEQYF. DNA for the CDR3: TGCAGCGTTGAAGGCCCCGGGGAGCAGTACTTC.